This record concerns one T cell receptor beta chain sequence. The data are from a study of tumor T cells in aggressive B-cell lymphoma. Clones were read by immunoSEQ multiplex PCR, and TCRdb kept only the in-frame ones, dropping some. This table holds thousands of clones, around 83% found once. The CDR3 sequence is 15 residues long. From germline, CDR1 is LGHNT and CDR2 FRNRAP. The V segment lost 4 bases and the J segment 3 bases; nucleotides outside the gene matches: 5. Sequences were obtained from tumor tissue. The rearrangement joins TRBV12-5 to TRBJ1-1; the match to TRBD1 covers 10 bases. The source is an adult with diffuse large B cell lymphoma. DNA of the CDR3: TGTGCTAGTGGTTCGGGACAGGGGAGGGACACTGAAGCTTTCTTT. Its translation is CASGSGQGRDTEAFF. The variable domain in full, completed from reference TRBV12-5 and TRBJ1-1, reads DARVTQTPRHKVTEMGQEVTMRCQPILGHNTVFWYRQTMMQGLELLAYFRNRAPLDDSGMPKDRFSAEMPDATLATLKIQPSEPRDSAVYFCASGSGQGRDTEAFFGQGTRLTVV.